These 20 T cell receptor beta chains were sequenced from one sample in a study of read filtering for tumor transcriptome and immune sequencing. The library was built from about 400 ng RNA with molecular barcoded adaptors for alpha/delta and beta/gamma chains. TCRdb analysed the reads with MiXCR anew, one entry per CDR3 protein. The data show roughly 38,000 distinct CDR3 sequences, roughly 13% seen once. Sequenced input: a population of CD138-negative cells sorted from bone marrow. These receptor sequences come from a donor at least 40 years old with multiple myeloma.

This clonotype has ten or more counts. The chain links TRBV20-1 to TRBJ2-5; 7 bases map to TRBD1. CDR3 length: 15 residues. V lost 4 bases, J lost 2 bases, and 10 bases stayed unmatched. Germline CDR1 reads DFQATT; CDR2 reads SNEGSKA (reference sequence). The CDR3 DNA sequence: TGCAGTGCTAACCCCGTAGACAGGGATCAAGAGACCCAGTACTTC. Its translation is CSANPVDRDQETQYF.

The sample holds many counts of this clonotype. The chain recombines TRBV3-1 with TRBJ1-1; 7 nucleotides align to TRBD1. Trimming cost V 4 bases and J 1 base; bases outside gene matches: 6. This CDR3 contains 15 residues. Germline-derived CDR1 and CDR2 are LGHDT and YNNKEL (reference sequence). In DNA, the CDR3 is TGTGCCAGCAGCCCCAGGGGGGTAGAGAACACTGAAGCTTTCTTT. Its translation is CASSPRGVENTEAFF.

This clonotype showed up many times. The chain has TRBV12-3 or TRBV12-4 and TRBJ2-2; 7 nucleotides match TRBD2. V dropped 8 bases and J dropped 3; count of bases not matched to a gene: 0. The CDR3 is 12 residues long. The CDR3: CASGGDTGELFF. In DNA, the CDR3 is TGTGCCAGCGGGGGGGACACCGGGGAGCTGTTTTTT.

Details on this clonotype: The junction differs from germline at one of its ends, possibly a read error. This chain links TRBV29-1 with TRBJ2-1; 8 positions match TRBD2. The CDR3 length is 15 residues. CDR1 and CDR2 (germline): SQVTM, ANQGSEA. The CDR3 DNA is TGCAGCGTTATCCCGACGGGAGGGCGTAAGAATGAGCAGTCCTTC. Protein: CSVIPTGGRKNEQSF.

The rearrangement links TRBV20-1 to TRBJ2-7; the match to TRBD2 covers 9 bases. J lost 5 bases, V lost 0 bases, and 5 bases had no gene match. The CDR3 length is 14 residues. Germline assignment: CDR1 DFQATT and CDR2 SNEGSKA (reference sequence). CDR3 residues: CSARDGGRADEQYF. The CDR3 bases are TGCAGTGCTAGAGATGGCGGGAGGGCCGACGAGCAGTACTTC.

The sample holds many counts of this clonotype. The J gene is TRBJ2-7, the V gene TRBV5-1, with D hard to call. Germline CDR1 SGHRS, CDR2 YFSETQ. The CDR3 runs 14 residues. V dropped 4 bases and J dropped 4 bases, with 15 bases sitting between them. CDR3 bases: TGCGCCAGCAGCGTAGACACGAACTTTTACGAGCAGTACTTC. Its protein product is CASSVDTNFYEQYF.

This clonotype was observed at least ten times. The rearrangement uses TRBV28 and TRBJ1-5, with 7 nucleotides matching TRBD1. Germline lookup yields CDR1 MDHEN and CDR2 SYDVKM. V lost 2 bases, J lost 9 bases, and 13 bases stayed unmatched. CDR3 length: 16 amino acids. The DNA of the CDR3 is TGTGCCAGCAGTTTACCGCATCCAGACAGGGTGTCGCCCCAGCATTTT. Encoded protein: CASSLPHPDRVSPQHF.

At least ten counts were recorded for this clonotype. The chain uses TRBV11-2 and TRBJ1-1, with a weak D call TRBD1 (5 bases). CDR1 is SGHAT and CDR2 is FQNNGV in the germline V gene. V was cut by 6 bases and J by 0 bases, with 11 bases left in between. The CDR3 is 14 amino acids. The CDR3 loop reads CASRKDRVNTEAFF. CDR3 sequence (DNA): TGTGCCAGCAGGAAAGACAGAGTGAACACTGAAGCTTTCTTT.

The table lists this clonotype with a count of one. This may stem from a read error, because a much larger clone lies one nucleotide away. As the CDR3 is not closed by the conserved phenylalanine or tryptophan, this likely results from a read error. This rearrangement joins TRBV29-1 to TRBJ1-1; a weak D match, TRBD1 (6 bases). The germline V gene has CDR1 SQVTM and CDR2 ANQGSEA. The CDR3 is 13 amino acids. The CDR3 spells CCVETGSSTEAFV. The CDR3 DNA sequence: TGCTGCGTTGAGACAGGCTCGAGCACTGAAGCTTTCGTT.

V and J are TRBV6-5 and TRBJ2-3; 14 bases fit TRBD2. This CDR3 contains 19 residues. Trimming at V came to 5 bases and at J to 2 bases, leaving 12 bases not matched to a gene. Germline CDR1 is MNHEY and CDR2 is SVGAGI. The CDR3 sequence is CASSDPRGLAGAYTDTQYF. The CDR3, as DNA: TGTGCCAGCAGTGACCCCAGGGGACTAGCGGGGGCCTACACAGATACGCAGTATTTT.

In its sample, this clonotype was seen many times. CDR3 loop: CSARDQFGADTQYF. The CDR3 DNA reads as TGCAGTGCTAGAGATCAGTTTGGGGCAGATACGCAGTATTTT. The gene calls are TRBV20-1 and TRBJ2-3, with D hard to call. Per germline, CDR1 DFQATT and CDR2 SNEGSKA (reference sequence). Between the trimmed V and J ends, which lost 0 bases and 4 bases, there was a span of 11 bases. The CDR3 is made up of 14 amino acids.

This clonotype was seen ten or more times. The chain couples TRBV20-1 to TRBJ2-1, with TRBD2 matching over 9 bases. CDR1 is DFQATT and CDR2 is SNEGSKA in the germline V gene (reference sequence). The CDR3 spans 15 residues. V gave up 6 bases and J gave up 9 bases; unmatched junction bases: 15. The CDR3 DNA sequence: TGCAGTGCAATCCTTTTAGCGGGAGAGTTCGGTGAGCAGTTCTTC. Its translation is CSAILLAGEFGEQFF.

Many counts were recorded for this clonotype. This chain joins TRBV3-1 and TRBJ2-1; no firm D call. There are 14 residues in the CDR3. Between the trimmed V and J ends, which lost 0 bases and 7 bases, there was a span of 10 bases. Germline values: CDR1 LGHDT, CDR2 YNNKEL (reference sequence). CDR3 sequence (DNA): TGTGCCAGCAGCCAAGATAGTCGGTTTAATGAGCAGTTCTTC. This encodes CASSQDSRFNEQFF.

This clonotype was counted many times. The gene calls are TRBV12-5 and TRBJ2-2; D unclear. Trimming stripped 0 bases from V and 2 bases from J, with 10 bases between. Germline V lookup: CDR1 LGHNT, CDR2 FRNRAP. This CDR3 is built from 16 residues. The chain's CDR3 is CASGLVVSRNTGELFF. The CDR3 bases are TGTGCTAGTGGTTTGGTAGTCTCGCGAAACACCGGGGAGCTGTTTTTT. The complete variable domain, with remaining parts taken from reference TRBV12-5 and TRBJ2-2, reads DARVTQTPRHKVTEMGQEVTMRCQPILGHNTVFWYRQTMMQGLELLAYFRNRAPLDDSGMPKDRFSAEMPDATLATLKIQPSEPRDSAVYFCASGLVVSRNTGELFFGEGSRLTVL.

V usage is TRBV5-1 and J usage is TRBJ2-2; no definite D call. This CDR3 is 16 amino acids long. V lost 1 base, J lost 4 bases, and 14 bases lay in between. The germline gives CDR1 SGHRS, CDR2 YFSETQ. CDR3 in amino acids: CASSLTALFLTGELFF. The CDR3 DNA is TGCGCCAGCAGCTTGACTGCGCTATTCCTCACCGGGGAGCTGTTTTTT.

This clonotype was seen repeatedly, ten times or more. This chain links TRBV5-1 with TRBJ1-1; D remains unclear. The V end was cut by 2 bases, the J end by 3 bases, with 11 bases between. Per the germline V gene, CDR1 is SGHRS and CDR2 is YFSETQ. This CDR3 has 14 residues. This CDR3 is CASSFEGRDTEAFF. The CDR3 DNA sequence: TGCGCCAGCAGCTTTGAGGGTCGGGACACTGAAGCTTTCTTT.

The sample holds a few counts of this clonotype. Mismatch with germline at one junction end may stem from a read error. The chain is built from TRBV28 and TRBJ2-7; no definite D call. CDR1 is MDHEN, CDR2 SYDVKM, per germline. This CDR3 contains 16 residues. The CDR3 is CACSLYITMIRDEQYF. In nucleotides, the CDR3 is TGTGCCTGCAGTTTATATATAACCATGATCCGAGACGAGCAGTACTTC.

This clonotype was seen a handful of times. This chain uses TRBV29-1 with TRBJ2-7, with 8 bases fitting TRBD1. With V trimmed by 3 bases and J by 2 bases, 3 bases remained unmatched. The CDR3 is 13 amino acids. Germline assignment: CDR1 SQVTM and CDR2 ANQGSEA. CDR3 bases: TGCAGCGTTGAGGGGGACAGGACCTACGAGCAGTACTTC. Protein product: CSVEGDRTYEQYF.

This clonotype was seen ten or more times. CDR3 in DNA: TGCAGCGTTGAGGTTGTGGGGAGCGCGGCCGGGGAGCTGTTTTTT. It codes for CSVEVVGSAAGELFF. The chain combines TRBV29-1 with TRBJ2-2, with D perhaps matching TRBD2 (5 bases). CDR1 and CDR2 from the germline V gene are SQVTM and ANQGSEA. Between the trimmed V and J ends, which lost 3 bases and 6 bases, there was a span of 17 bases. The CDR3 sequence is 15 residues long.

This clonotype was counted ten times or more. This CDR3 fails to terminate in the conserved phenylalanine or tryptophan, so it likely reflects a read error. The chain employs TRBV20-1 and TRBJ2-1, with D tentatively TRBD1 (6 bases). The CDR3 is 17 residues long. CDR1 is DFQATT and CDR2 is SNEGSKA in the germline V gene (reference sequence). V gave up 5 bases and J gave up 4 bases, with 24 bases separating them. As DNA, the CDR3 is TGCAGTGCTGAGGGTCGAGGTAGGGGGTGGGGGTACAATGAGCAGTTCATC. Translated: CSAEGRGRGWGYNEQFI.